The T cell receptor (beta chain) under discussion was sequenced for a study of T cells in localized non-small cell lung cancer. Overall study findings and caveats: When the top 100 tumor clones were examined, a median approximately 62 of them also appeared in the adjacent lung, which was paired and uninvolved. Sequencing involved a lone tumor region, leaving heterogeneity possible. Uninvolved adjacent lung showed higher T cell clonality than tumor.

A remark on this clone: The antigen is not known.

Assay used: immunoSEQ multiplex PCR; TCRdb lists only in-frame clones, some missing. The repertoire consists of about 33,000 clones, with about four fifths occurring once and the leading ten covering 15% to 20%. The material sequenced was peripheral blood, taken before any cancer treatment. The receptor's source is a male donor aged 60 or older with stage III squamous cell lung carcinoma.

The CDR3 protein is CASRPDAFNQPQHF. The CDR3, as DNA: TGTGCCAGCCGCCCGGACGCGTTCAATCAGCCCCAGCATTTT. V is TRBV2 and J is TRBJ1-5; no clear D gene. Trimming stripped 8 bases from V and 3 bases from J, with 14 bases between. The CDR3 is 14 amino acids. Germline V gene lookup returns CDR1 SNHLY and CDR2 FYNNEI.